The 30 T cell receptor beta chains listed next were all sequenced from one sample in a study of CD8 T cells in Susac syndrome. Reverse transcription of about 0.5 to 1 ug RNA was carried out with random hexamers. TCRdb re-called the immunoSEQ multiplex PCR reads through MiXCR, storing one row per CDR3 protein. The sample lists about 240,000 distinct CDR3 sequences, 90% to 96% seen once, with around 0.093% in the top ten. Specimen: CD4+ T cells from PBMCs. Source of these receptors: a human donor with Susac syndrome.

In DNA, the CDR3 is TGCAGCGCTCCGTCTGGGGCCAACGTCCTGACTTTC. It codes for CSAPSGANVLTF. The gene calls are TRBV29-1 and TRBJ2-6; D not certain. Trimming left V 7 bases short and J 1 base short, with 5 bases between. The CDR3 extends over 12 amino acids. The germline CDR1 and CDR2 sequences are SQVTM and ANQGSEA.

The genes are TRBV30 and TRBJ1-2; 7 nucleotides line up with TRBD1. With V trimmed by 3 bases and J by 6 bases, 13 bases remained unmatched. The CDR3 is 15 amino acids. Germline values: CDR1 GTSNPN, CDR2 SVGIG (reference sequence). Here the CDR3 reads CAWSLYWGTADGYTF. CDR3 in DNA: TGTGCCTGGAGCCTATATTGGGGGACAGCTGATGGCTACACCTTC. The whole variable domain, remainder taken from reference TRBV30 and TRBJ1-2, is SQTIHQWPATLVQPVGSPLSLECTVEGTSNPNLYWYRQAAGRGLQLLFYSVGIGQISSEVPQNLSASRPQDRQFILSSKKLLLSDSGFYLCAWSLYWGTADGYTFGSGTRLTVV.

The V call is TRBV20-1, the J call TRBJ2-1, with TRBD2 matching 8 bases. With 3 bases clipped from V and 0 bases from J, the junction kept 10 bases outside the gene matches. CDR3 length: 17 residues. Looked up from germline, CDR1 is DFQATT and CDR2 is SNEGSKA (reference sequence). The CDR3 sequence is CSASREREYSSYNEQFF. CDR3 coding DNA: TGCAGTGCTAGTAGGGAGCGGGAGTACTCCTCCTACAATGAGCAGTTCTTC.

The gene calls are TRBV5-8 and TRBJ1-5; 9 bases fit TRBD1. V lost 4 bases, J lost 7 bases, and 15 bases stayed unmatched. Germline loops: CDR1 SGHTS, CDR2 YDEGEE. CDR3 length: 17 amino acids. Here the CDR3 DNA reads TGTGCCAGCAGCCGCCCGGGACAGGGTCCATTGCCACAGCCCCAGCATTTT. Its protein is CASSRPGQGPLPQPQHF.

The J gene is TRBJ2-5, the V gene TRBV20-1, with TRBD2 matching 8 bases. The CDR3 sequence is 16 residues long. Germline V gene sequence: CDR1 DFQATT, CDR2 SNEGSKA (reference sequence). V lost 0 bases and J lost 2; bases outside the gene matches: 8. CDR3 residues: CSARDRRGGRQETQYF. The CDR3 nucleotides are TGCAGTGCTAGAGACCGGCGCGGCGGGAGGCAAGAGACCCAGTACTTC.

DNA of the CDR3: TGTGCCAGCAGACATACAGGGGGCGCGTTATACGAGCAGTACTTC. Translating gives CASRHTGGALYEQYF. The chain couples TRBV14 to TRBJ2-7; 9 nucleotides align to TRBD1. Germline lookup yields CDR1 SGHDN and CDR2 FVKESK. The ends lost 6 bases at V and 4 bases at J; junction bases unmatched: 10. The CDR3 is 15 residues long. The complete variable domain, with remaining parts taken from reference TRBV14 and TRBJ2-7, reads EAGVTQFPSHSVIEKGQTVTLRCDPISGHDNLYWYRRVMGKEIKFLLHFVKESKQDESGMPNNRFLAERTGGTYSTLKVQPAELEDSGVYFCASRHTGGALYEQYFGPGTRLTVT.

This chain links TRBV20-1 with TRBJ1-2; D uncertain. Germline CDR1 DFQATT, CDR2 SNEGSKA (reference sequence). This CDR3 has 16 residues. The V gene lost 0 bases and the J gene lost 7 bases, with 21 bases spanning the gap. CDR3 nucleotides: TGCAGTGCTAGAGATTTCGTGTGGGGATCTGGTGTTGGCTACACCTTC. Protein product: CSARDFVWGSGVGYTF.

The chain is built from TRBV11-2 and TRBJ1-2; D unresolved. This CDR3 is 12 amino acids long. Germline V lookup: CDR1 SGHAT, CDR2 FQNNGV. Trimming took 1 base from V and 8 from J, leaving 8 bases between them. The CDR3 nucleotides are TGTGCCAGCAGCTTAGGCAGTGAAGGCTACACCTTC. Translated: CASSLGSEGYTF.

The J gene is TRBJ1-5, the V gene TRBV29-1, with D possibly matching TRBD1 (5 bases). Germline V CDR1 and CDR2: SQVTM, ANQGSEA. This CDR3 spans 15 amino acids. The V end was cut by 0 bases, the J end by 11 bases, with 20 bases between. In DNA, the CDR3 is TGCAGCGTTGAAGATGTGGTTGGGGGTCCGGGGGCCCAGCATTTT. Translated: CSVEDVVGGPGAQHF.

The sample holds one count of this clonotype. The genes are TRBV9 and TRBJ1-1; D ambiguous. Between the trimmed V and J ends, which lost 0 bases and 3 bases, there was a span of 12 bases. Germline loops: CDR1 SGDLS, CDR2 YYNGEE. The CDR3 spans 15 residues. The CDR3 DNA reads TGTGCCAGCAGCGTAGCGGGTGGTTGGGACACTGAAGCTTTCTTT. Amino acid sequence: CASSVAGGWDTEAFF.

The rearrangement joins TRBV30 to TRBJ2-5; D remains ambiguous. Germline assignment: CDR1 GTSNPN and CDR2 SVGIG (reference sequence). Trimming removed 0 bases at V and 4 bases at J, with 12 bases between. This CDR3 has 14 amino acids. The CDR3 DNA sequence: TGTGCCTGGAGTGTACTGGGATTCGTAGAGACCCAGTACTTC. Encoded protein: CAWSVLGFVETQYF.

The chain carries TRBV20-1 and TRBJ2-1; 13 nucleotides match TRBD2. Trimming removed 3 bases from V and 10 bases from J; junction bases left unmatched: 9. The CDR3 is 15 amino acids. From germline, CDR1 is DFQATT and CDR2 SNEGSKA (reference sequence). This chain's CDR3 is CSASLQLAGGGEQFF. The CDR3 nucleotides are TGCAGTGCTAGCCTACAACTAGCGGGAGGGGGAGAGCAGTTCTTC.

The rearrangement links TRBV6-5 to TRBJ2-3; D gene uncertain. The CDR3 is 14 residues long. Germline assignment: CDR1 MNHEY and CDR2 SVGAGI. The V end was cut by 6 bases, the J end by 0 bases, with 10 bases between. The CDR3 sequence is CASRQQRSTDTQYF. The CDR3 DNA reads TGTGCCAGCAGACAGCAGAGAAGCACAGATACGCAGTATTTT.

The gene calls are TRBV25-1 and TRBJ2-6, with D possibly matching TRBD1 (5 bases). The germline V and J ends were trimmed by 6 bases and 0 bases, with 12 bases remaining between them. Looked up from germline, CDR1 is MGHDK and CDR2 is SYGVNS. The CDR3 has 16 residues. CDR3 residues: CASSARRASGANVLTF. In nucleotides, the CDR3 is TGTGCCAGCAGCGCCCGCAGGGCCTCTGGGGCCAACGTCCTGACTTTC.

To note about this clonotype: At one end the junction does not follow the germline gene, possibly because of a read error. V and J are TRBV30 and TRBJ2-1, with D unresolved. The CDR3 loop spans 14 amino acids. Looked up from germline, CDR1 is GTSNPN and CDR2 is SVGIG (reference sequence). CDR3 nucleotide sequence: TGTGCCTGGAGTGTACCCGGCTCCCACAATGAGCAGTTCTTC. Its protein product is CAWSVPGSHNEQFF.

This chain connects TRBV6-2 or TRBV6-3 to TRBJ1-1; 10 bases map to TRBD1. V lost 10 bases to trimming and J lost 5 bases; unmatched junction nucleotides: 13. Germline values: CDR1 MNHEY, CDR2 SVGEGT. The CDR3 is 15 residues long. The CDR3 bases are TGTGCCACCTTACATGTGGACAGGGGGGGGACTGAAGCTTTCTTT. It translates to CATLHVDRGGTEAFF.

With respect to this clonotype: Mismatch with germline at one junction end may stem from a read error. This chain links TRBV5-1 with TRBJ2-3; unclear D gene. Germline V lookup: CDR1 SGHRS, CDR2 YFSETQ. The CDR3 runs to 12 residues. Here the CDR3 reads CASSLESDTQYF. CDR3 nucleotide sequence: TGTGCCAGCAGCCTCGAGTCAGATACGCAGTATTTT.

The CDR3 DNA reads as TGTGCCAGCAGCCCTAGGGGGGGACTAGCGGGAGCCATCTACGAGCAGTACTTC. Translating it yields CASSPRGGLAGAIYEQYF. This chain uses TRBV11-2 with TRBJ2-7; 14 positions match TRBD2. The trim removed 5 bases at V and 3 bases at J, leaving 12 bases unmatched. CDR3 length: 18 amino acids. The germline gives CDR1 SGHAT, CDR2 FQNNGV.

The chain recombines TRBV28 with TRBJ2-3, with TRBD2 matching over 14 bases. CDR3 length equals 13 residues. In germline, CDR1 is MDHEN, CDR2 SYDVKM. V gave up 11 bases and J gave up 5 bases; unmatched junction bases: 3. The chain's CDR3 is CAGGTSGRDTQYF. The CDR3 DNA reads TGTGCCGGCGGGACTAGCGGGAGAGATACGCAGTATTTT.

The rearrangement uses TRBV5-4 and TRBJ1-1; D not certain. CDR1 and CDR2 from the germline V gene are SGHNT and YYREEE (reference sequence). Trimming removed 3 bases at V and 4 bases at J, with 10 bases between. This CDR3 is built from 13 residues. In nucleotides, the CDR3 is TGTGCCAGCAGCTCCCCTGCGGTCACTGAAGCTTTCTTT. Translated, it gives CASSSPAVTEAFF.

The chain's CDR3 is CASSFRSSNTGELFF. The DNA of the CDR3 is TGTGCCAGCAGTTTCAGAAGCAGTAACACCGGGGAGCTGTTTTTT. This rearrangement joins TRBV12-3 or TRBV12-4 to TRBJ2-2; D is unresolved. There are 15 residues in the CDR3. Trimming removed 3 bases from V and 2 bases from J, with 10 bases in between.

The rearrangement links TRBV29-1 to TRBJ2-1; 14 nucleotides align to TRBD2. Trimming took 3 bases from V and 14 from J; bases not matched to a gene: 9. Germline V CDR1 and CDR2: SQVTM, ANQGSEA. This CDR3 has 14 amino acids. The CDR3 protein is CSVDNQGLAGDEFF. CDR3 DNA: TGCAGCGTTGATAACCAGGGACTAGCGGGAGATGAGTTCTTC.

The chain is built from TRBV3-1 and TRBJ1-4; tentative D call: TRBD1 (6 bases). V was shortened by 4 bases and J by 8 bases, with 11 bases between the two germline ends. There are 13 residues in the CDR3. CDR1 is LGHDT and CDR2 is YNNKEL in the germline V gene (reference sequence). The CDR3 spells CASSPTRGEKLFF. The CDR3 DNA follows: TGTGCCAGCAGCCCTACCAGGGGAGAAAAACTGTTTTTT.

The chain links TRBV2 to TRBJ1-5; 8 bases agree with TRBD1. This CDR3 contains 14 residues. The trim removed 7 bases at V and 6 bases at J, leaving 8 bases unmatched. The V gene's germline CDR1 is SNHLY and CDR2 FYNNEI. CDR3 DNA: TGTGCCAGCACCAAGGGACAGGAAACTCAGCCCCAGCATTTT. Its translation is CASTKGQETQPQHF.

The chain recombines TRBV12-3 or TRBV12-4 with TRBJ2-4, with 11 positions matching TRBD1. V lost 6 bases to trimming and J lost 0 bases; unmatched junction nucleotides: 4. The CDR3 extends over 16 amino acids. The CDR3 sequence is CASSYGTGGAKNIQYF. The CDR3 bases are TGTGCCAGCAGCTATGGGACAGGGGGAGCCAAAAACATTCAGTACTTC.

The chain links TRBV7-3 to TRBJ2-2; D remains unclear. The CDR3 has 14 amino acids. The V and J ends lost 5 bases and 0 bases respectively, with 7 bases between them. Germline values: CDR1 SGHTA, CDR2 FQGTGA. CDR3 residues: CASSQPPNTGELFF. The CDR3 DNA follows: TGTGCCAGCAGCCAGCCGCCGAACACCGGGGAGCTGTTTTTT.

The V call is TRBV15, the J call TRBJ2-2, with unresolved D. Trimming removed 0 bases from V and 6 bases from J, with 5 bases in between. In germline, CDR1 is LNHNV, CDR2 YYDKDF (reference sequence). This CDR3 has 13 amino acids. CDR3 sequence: CATSRDFAGELFF. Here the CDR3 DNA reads TGTGCCACCAGCAGAGATTTCGCCGGGGAGCTGTTTTTT.

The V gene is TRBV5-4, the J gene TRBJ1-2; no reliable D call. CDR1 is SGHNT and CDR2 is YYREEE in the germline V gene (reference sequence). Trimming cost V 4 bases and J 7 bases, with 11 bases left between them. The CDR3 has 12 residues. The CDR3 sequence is CASSQPMAGYTF. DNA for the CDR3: TGTGCCAGCAGCCAGCCGATGGCTGGCTACACCTTC.

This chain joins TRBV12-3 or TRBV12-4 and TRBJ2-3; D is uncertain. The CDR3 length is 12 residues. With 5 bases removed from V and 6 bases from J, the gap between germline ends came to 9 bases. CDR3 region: CASSPRWDTQYF. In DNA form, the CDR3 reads TGTGCCAGCAGTCCCCGCTGGGATACGCAGTATTTT.

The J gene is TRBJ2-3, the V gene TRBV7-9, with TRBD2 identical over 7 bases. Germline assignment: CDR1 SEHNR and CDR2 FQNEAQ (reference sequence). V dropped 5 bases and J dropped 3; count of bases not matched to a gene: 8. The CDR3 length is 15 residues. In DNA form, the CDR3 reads TGTGCCAGCAGCAGCGGGGATTGGGGAACAGATACGCAGTATTTT. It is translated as CASSSGDWGTDTQYF.